This T cell receptor (beta chain) was observed in a study of a mutant IDH1 vaccine in newly diagnosed glioma. Study-level background: Treated patients comprised 62.5% males and approximately 38% females, mean age roughly 37 years.

The CDR3 is 13 amino acids. Germline-derived CDR1 and CDR2 are KGHSH and LQKENI. The V end was cut by 0 bases, the J end by 3 bases, with 4 bases between. Time point given: week 23, last vaccination. The study gave 300 ug of mutant IDH1 20-mer peptide per vaccine dose, with topical imiquimod. In every donor, the tumor was a new WHO grade 3 or 4 IDH1-mutant, ATRX-lost astrocytoma. Study-level results: Pseudoprogression showed no apparent link to changes in top peripheral T cell clonotypes. Vaccination elicited immune responses in around 93% of patients.

Sequencing used immunoSEQ multiplex PCR; TCRdb keeps in-frame clones, though not all of them. The sample includes roughly 52,000 clones, roughly 80% seen only once; the top ten take under 8%. Regarding this clone: Its antigen is not identified.

This specimen was PBMCs, taken from a glioma patient whose treatment included an IDH1 peptide vaccine. The source of this sequence is a man aged 35-49 years with glioma. The chain recombines TRBV18 with TRBJ2-3; D not resolved. The CDR3 DNA is TGTGCCAGCTCACCACCTTCAACAGATACGCAGTATTTT. Its translation is CASSPPSTDTQYF.